This T cell receptor (beta chain) was sequenced in a study of blood T cell repertoires in COVID-19. Study-wide context: Acute and convalescent COVID-19 samples came from the United States, Italy and Spain. Sources were T cells, B-cell-depleted T cells, or PBMCs; the material itself was cDNA or gDNA.

This CDR3 has 14 residues. CDR1 is SGHRS and CDR2 is YFSETQ in the germline V gene. V shed 5 bases and J 4 bases; nucleotides not matched to a gene: 7. Original analysis: Estimates of nucleated cell counts were drawn from the amplification of reference gene primers. Profiled with immunoSEQ multiplex PCR; TCRdb holds only in-frame clones, not every one. The DNA gave D and trimming, while V, J and clone size come from that table. Counted here are around 94,000 clones, about nine tenths occurring once; the ten biggest clones make up 4.2%. What was sequenced was peripheral blood. This TCR was recovered from a man aged 18 to 30 with acute or convalescent COVID-19. The chain joins TRBV5-1 to TRBJ2-7; 9 nucleotides line up with TRBD1. The CDR3, as DNA: TGCGCCAGCAGTGTGGGGACAGGGTCGTACGAGCAGTACTTC. Protein product: CASSVGTGSYEQYF.